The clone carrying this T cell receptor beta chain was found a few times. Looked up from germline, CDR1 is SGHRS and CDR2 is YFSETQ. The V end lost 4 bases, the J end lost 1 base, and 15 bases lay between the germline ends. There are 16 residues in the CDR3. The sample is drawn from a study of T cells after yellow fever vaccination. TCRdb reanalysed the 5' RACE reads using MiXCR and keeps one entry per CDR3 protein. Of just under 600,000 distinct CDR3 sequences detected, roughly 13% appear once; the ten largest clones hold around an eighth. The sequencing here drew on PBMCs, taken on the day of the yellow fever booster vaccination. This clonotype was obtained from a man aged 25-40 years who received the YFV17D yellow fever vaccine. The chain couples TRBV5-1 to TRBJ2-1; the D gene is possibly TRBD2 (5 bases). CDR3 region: CASSPGGLASYNEQFF. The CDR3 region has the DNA TGCGCCAGCAGCCCTGGAGGCTTAGCGTCCTACAATGAGCAGTTCTTC.